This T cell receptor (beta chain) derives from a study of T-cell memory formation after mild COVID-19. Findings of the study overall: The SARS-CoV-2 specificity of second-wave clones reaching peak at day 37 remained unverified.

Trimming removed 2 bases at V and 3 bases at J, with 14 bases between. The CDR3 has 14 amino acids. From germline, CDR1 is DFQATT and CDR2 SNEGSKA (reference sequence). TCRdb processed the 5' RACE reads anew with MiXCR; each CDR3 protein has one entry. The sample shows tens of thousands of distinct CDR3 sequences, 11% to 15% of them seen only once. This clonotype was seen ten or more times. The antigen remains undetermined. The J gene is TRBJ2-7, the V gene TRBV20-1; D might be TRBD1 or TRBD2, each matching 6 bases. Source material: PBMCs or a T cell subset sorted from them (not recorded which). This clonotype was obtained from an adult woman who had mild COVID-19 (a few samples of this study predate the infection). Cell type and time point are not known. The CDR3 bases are TGCAGTGCTAGAAGTCAAGAGGGGGGCTACGAGCAGTACTTC. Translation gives CSARSQEGGYEQYF.